The sequence of this T cell receptor (beta chain) was determined in a study of cytomegalovirus exposure and HLA in healthy donors. PCR primers comprised 60 Vbeta and 13 Jbeta primers. Only in-frame clones appear in the TCRdb table, and some are missing; sequencing was by immunoSEQ multiplex PCR. This sample has about 190,000 clones, with approximately 88% found just once. This clone has just a few counts. Its target is unknown. All donors participated as healthy donors of bone marrow. The study's findings and limits: In vitro data verified three CMV-associated chains as specific for CMV antigens.

The sample taken for sequencing was PBMCs. The clonotype was recovered from a boy younger than 18 in good health and CMV-seronegative.

The CDR3 DNA sequence: TGTGCCAGCCGTCTCCCGGGACAGCAAGACTACGAGCAGTACTTC. It codes for CASRLPGQQDYEQYF. This chain connects TRBV6-6 to TRBJ2-7; 7 bases fit TRBD1. The CDR3 has 15 residues. With 8 bases clipped from V and 3 bases from J, the junction kept 13 bases outside the gene matches. Germline CDR1 and CDR2: MNHNY and SVGAGI (reference sequence).